This paragraph covers one T cell receptor (beta chain) sequence. The antigen is unknown. The repertoire was sequenced with immunoSEQ multiplex PCR; TCRdb's copy has only in-frame clones and lacks some. The sample has 50,000 to 75,000 clones, more than 75% seen once. These data originate in a study of memory CD4+ T cells and cytomegalovirus serostatus. Study results and caveats: Suggested: most of the CMV-linked TCR signature lies in CD4+ memory cells.

The sort gate was single viable CD3+CD4+CD8-CD45RO+ cells for memory CD4+ T cells. V shed 3 bases and J shed 2 bases, with 15 bases lying between them. The germline gives CDR1 SGDLS, CDR2 YYNGEE. The CDR3 loop spans 15 amino acids. The receptor comes from an adult in good health and CMV-seronegative. The material sequenced was memory CD4+ T cells from blood. V gene TRBV9 combines with J gene TRBJ2-7, with D maybe TRBD1 (7 bases). CDR3 in amino acids: CASSGGDSPTYEQYF. CDR3 coding DNA: TGTGCCAGCAGCGGCGGGGACAGCCCCACCTACGAGCAGTACTTC. Full variable domain (outside the CDR3, taken from reference TRBV9 and TRBJ2-7): DSGVTQTPKHLITATGQRVTLRCSPRSGDLSVYWYQQSLDQGLQFLIQYYNGEERAKGNILERFSAQQFPDLHSELNLSSLELGDSALYFCASSGGDSPTYEQYFGPGTRLTVT.